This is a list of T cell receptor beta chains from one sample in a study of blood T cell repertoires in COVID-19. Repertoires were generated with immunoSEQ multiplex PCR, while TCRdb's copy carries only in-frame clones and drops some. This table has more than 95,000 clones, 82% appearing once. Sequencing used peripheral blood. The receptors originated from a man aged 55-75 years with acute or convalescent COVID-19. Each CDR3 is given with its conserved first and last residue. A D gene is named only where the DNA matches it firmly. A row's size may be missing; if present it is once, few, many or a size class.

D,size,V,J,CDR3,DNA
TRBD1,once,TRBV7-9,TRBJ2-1,CASSLATGGNYNEQFF,TGTGCCAGCAGCTTGGCGACAGGGGGAAACTACAATGAGCAGTTCTTC
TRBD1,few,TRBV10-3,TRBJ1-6,CATKWTGDTGASPLHF,TGTGCCACCAAATGGACAGGGGATACCGGTGCTTCACCCCTCCACTTT
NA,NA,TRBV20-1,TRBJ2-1,CSAATPEQFF,TGCAGTGCTGCAACTCCAGAGCAGTTCTTC
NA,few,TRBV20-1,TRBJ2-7,CSAWQYEQYF,TGCAGTGCTTGGCAGTACGAGCAGTACTTC
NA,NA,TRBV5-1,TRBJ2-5,CASSSGDRSGETQYF,TGCGCCAGCTCGTCGGGGGACCGATCAGGAGAGACCCAGTACTTC
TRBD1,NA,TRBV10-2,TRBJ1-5,CASSIGQGNQPQHF,TGCGCCAGCAGTATTGGACAGGGGAATCAGCCCCAGCATTTT
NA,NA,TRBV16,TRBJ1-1,CASSQPRTEAFF,TGTGCCAGCAGCCAGCCTCGGACTGAAGCTTTCTTT
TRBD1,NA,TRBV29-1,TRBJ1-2,CSVLRDSYGYTF,TGCAGCGTTCTCCGGGACAGCTATGGCTACACCTTC
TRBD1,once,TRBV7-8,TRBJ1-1,CASSLTQGAVNTEAFF,TGTGCCAGCAGCTTAACGCAGGGGGCGGTGAACACTGAAGCTTTCTTT
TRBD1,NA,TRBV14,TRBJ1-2,CASSQIRPGGNYGYTF,TGTGCCAGCAGCCAGATCAGGCCAGGGGGAAACTATGGCTACACCTTC
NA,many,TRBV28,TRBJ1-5,CASSLHRRFVHF,TGTGCCAGCAGTCTACACAGGCGTTTCGTACATTTT
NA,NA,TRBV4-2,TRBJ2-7,CASSQGEAGYEQYF,TGTGCCAGCAGCCAAGGGGAGGCGGGCTACGAGCAGTACTTC
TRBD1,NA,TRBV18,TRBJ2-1,CASSQTTGGSSYNEQFF,TGTGCCAGCTCACAAACTACAGGGGGAAGCTCCTACAATGAGCAGTTCTTC
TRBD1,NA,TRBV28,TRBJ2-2,CASSPRDREAGELFF,TGTGCCAGCAGTCCGAGGGACAGGGAGGCCGGGGAGCTGTTTTTT
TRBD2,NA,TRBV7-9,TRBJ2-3,CASSFTSGGGDTQYF,TGTGCCAGCAGCTTTACTAGCGGGGGGGGAGATACGCAGTATTTT
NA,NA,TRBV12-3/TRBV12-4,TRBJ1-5,CATGGDSNQPQHF,TGTGCTACGGGGGGGGATAGCAATCAGCCCCAGCATTTT
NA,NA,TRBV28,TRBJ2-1,CASSSLARVGNEQFF,TGTGCCAGCAGTTCCCTAGCCAGAGTAGGGAATGAGCAGTTCTTC
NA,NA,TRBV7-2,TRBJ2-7,CASSLEEGSYEQYF,TGTGCCAGCAGCTTAGAGGAGGGTTCCTACGAGCAGTACTTC
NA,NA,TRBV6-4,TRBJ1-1,CASSREENTEAFF,TGTGCCAGCAGCCGGGAGGAAAACACTGAAGCTTTCTTT
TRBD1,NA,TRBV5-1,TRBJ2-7,CASSLVTGTYEQYF,TGCGCCAGCAGCTTGGTGACAGGGACCTACGAGCAGTACTTC
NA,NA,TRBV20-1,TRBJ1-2,CSASRGNGYTF,TGCAGTGCTAGTCGAGGGAATGGCTACACCTTC
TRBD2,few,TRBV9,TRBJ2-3,CASSARLATTDTQYF,TGTGCCAGCAGCGCGAGACTAGCGACAACAGATACGCAGTATTTT
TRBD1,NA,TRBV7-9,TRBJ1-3,CASSLDLDRLSGNTIYF,TGTGCCAGCAGCTTAGACCTGGACAGGCTTTCTGGAAACACCATATATTTT
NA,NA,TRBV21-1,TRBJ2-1,CASSERIAGCREQFF,TGTGCCAGCAGCGAGCGGATAGCGGGGTGTCGGGAGCAGTTCTTC
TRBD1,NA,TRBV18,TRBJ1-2,CASSPGTGEANYGYTF,TGTGCCAGCTCCCCCGGGACAGGAGAGGCTAACTATGGCTACACCTTC
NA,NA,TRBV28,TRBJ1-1,CASNLRDTYGGRSFF,TGTGCCAGCAACCTCCGGGACACCTATGGTGGTAGGTCTTTCTTT
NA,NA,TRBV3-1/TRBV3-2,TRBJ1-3,CASSQDSSGNTIYF,TGTGCCAGCAGCCAAGACAGCTCTGGAAACACCATATATTTT
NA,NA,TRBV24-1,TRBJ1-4,CATSALDCEKLFF,TGTGCCACCAGTGCCCTGGACTGTGAAAAACTGTTTTTT
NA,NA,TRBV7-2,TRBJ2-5,CASSLRSGVGETQYF,TGTGCCAGCAGCTTAAGGTCGGGAGTAGGGGAGACCCAGTACTTC
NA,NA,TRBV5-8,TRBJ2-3,CASSGLLTSTDTQYF,TGTGCCAGCAGCGGACTCCTCACTAGCACAGATACGCAGTATTTT
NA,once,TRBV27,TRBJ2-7,CASSFSQGIFEQYF,TGTGCCAGCAGTTTTAGTCAGGGGATCTTTGAGCAGTACTTC
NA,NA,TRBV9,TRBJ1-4,CASSETEGGSEKLFF,TGTGCCAGCAGCGAGACAGAGGGGGGGAGTGAAAAACTGTTTTTT
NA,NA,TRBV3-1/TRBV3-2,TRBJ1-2,CASSQGFREAGYGYTF,TGTGCCAGCAGCCAAGGGTTCAGGGAAGCGGGCTATGGCTACACCTTC
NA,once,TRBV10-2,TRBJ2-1,CASSESARGSYNEQFF,TGCGCCAGCAGTGAGTCTGCCAGGGGCTCCTACAATGAGCAGTTCTTC
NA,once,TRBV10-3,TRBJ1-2,CAINGQNYGYTF,TGTGCCATCAACGGACAGAACTATGGCTACACCTTC
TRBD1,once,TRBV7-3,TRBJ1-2,CASSLTGTGGVGYGYTF,TGTGCCAGCAGCTTAACCGGGACAGGGGGCGTTGGCTATGGCTACACCTTC
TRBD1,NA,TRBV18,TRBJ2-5,CASSLRQGRETQYF,TGTGCCAGCTCACTCCGACAGGGCCGGGAGACCCAGTACTTC
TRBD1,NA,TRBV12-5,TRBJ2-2,CASGLPSQGWAGELFF,TGTGCTAGTGGTTTGCCGTCACAGGGGTGGGCCGGGGAGCTGTTTTTT
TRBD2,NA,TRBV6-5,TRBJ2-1,CASSGTSGTNEQFF,TGTGCCAGTTCCGGGACTAGCGGGACCAATGAGCAGTTCTTC
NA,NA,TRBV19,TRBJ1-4,CASSRQATTNEKLFF,TGTGCCAGTAGTAGACAGGCCACAACTAATGAAAAACTGTTTTTT
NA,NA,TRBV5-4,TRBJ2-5,CASSPDGSGVETQYF,TGTGCCAGCAGCCCAGATGGGTCAGGGGTTGAGACCCAGTACTTC
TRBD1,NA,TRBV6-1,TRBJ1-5,CASSEGQGQFVPQHF,TGTGCCAGCAGTGAAGGACAGGGCCAATTCGTGCCCCAGCATTTT
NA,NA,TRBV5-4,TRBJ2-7,CASSWGNRGGEQYF,TGTGCCAGCAGCTGGGGCAATAGGGGGGGGGAGCAGTACTTC
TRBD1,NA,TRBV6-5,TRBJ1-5,CASSFTGGRPQHF,TGTGCCAGCAGTTTCACAGGGGGCCGGCCCCAGCATTTT
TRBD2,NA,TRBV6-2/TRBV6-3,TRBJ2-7,CASSYHGLAGGRSYEQYF,TGTGCCAGCAGTTATCATGGGCTAGCGGGAGGCCGTTCCTACGAGCAGTACTTC
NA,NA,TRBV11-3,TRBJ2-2,CASSLVLATGELFF,TGTGCCAGCAGCTTAGTCTTGGCCACCGGGGAGCTGTTTTTT
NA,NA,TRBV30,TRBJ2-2,CAWSWGENTGELFF,TGTGCCTGGAGCTGGGGGGAGAACACCGGGGAGCTGTTTTTT